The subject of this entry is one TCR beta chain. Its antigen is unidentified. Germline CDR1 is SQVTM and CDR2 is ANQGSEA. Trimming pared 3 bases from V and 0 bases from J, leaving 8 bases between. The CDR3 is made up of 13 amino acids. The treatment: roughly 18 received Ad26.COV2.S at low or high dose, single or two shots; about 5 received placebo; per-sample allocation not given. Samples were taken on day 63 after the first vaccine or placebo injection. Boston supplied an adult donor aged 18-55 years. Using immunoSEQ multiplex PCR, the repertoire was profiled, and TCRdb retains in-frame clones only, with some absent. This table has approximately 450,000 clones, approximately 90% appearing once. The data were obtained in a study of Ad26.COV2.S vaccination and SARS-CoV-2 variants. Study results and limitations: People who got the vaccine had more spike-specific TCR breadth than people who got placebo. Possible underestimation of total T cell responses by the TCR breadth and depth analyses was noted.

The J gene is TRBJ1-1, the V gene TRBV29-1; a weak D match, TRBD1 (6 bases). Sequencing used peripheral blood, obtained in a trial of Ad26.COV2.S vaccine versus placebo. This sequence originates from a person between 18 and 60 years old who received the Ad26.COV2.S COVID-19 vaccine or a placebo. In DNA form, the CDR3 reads TGCAGCGTTGATTGGACAGTGAACACTGAAGCTTTCTTT. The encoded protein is CSVDWTVNTEAFF.